The clone carrying this T cell receptor (beta chain) was seen once. The data stem from a study of blood T cell repertoires in COVID-19. Study-level background: Samples came from the United States, Italy and Spain, spanning acute and convalescent COVID-19. The cDNA or gDNA used as material had been derived from T cells, B-cell-depleted T cells, or PBMCs.

Here immunoSEQ multiplex PCR was the method, and the copy in TCRdb shows in-frame clones only, minus some. In the table there are about 37,000 clones, more than 70% of which are singletons. This TCR came from a human donor in a cohort sampled during active COVID-19. The material sequenced was peripheral blood.

In nucleotides, the CDR3 is TGTGCCAGCAGCTTATGGGGGGACGAGCAGTACTTC. Its protein is CASSLWGDEQYF. The chain combines TRBV7-2 with TRBJ2-7; tentative D call: TRBD2 (6 bases). The V and J ends lost 2 bases and 5 bases respectively, with 7 bases between them. Germline assignment: CDR1 SGHTA and CDR2 FQGNSA. The CDR3 sequence is 12 residues long.